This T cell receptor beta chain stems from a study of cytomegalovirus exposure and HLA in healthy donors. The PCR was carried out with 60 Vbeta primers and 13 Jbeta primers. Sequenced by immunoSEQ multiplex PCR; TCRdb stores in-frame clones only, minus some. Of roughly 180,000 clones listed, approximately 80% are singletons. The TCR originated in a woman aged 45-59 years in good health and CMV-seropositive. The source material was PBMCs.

CDR3 loop: CASSEQGRGGTLHF. The CDR3 coding sequence is TGTGCCAGCAGTGAACAGGGCCGGGGAGGGACCCTCCACTTT. The V call is TRBV2, the J call TRBJ1-6, with a weak D call TRBD1 (5 bases). The V end was cut by 2 bases, the J end by 14 bases, with 16 bases between. This CDR3 has 14 residues. The germline CDR1 and CDR2 sequences are SNHLY and FYNNEI. Based on the CDR3 plus reference TRBV2 and TRBJ1-6, the full variable domain is EPEVTQTPSHQVTQMGQEVILRCVPISNHLYFYWYRQILGQKVEFLVSFYNNEISEKSEIFDDQFSVERPDGSNFTLKIRSTKLEDSAMYFCASSEQGRGGTLHFGNGTRLTVT.